One and the same sample provided the 5 T cell receptor beta chains below, sequenced in a study of blood T cell repertoires in COVID-19. Generated by immunoSEQ multiplex PCR, the TCRdb table keeps only in-frame clones and is missing some. The table includes approximately 280,000 clones, 88% detected once. The sample consisted of peripheral blood. These receptors were taken from a man aged 18 to 29 with active or convalescent COVID-19.

V is TRBV6-2 or TRBV6-3 and J is TRBJ1-4; no firm D call. V lost 5 bases to trimming and J lost 0 bases, with 10 bases between them. The CDR3 has 15 residues. The V gene's germline CDR1 is MNHEY and CDR2 SVGEGT. The CDR3, as DNA: TGTGCCAGCAGTCTAGAGGAGTCAACTAATGAAAAACTGTTTTTT. This gives the protein CASSLEESTNEKLFF.

This clone was seen only once. The rearrangement links TRBV9 to TRBJ2-2; TRBD2 might be the D (5 bases). The ends were cut back, 0 bases at V and 6 bases at J, with 9 bases in the middle. The CDR3 totals 14 residues. CDR1 is SGDLS and CDR2 is YYNGEE in the germline V gene. Here the CDR3 reads CASSVATSPGELFF. The CDR3 DNA sequence: TGTGCCAGCAGCGTAGCTACTAGTCCCGGGGAGCTGTTTTTT.

This sequence joins TRBV12-3 or TRBV12-4 and TRBJ1-2; a possible D gene is TRBD1 (6 bases). The CDR3 extends over 13 amino acids. V lost 3 bases and J 8 bases, leaving 13 bases between the germline ends. The CDR3 sequence is CASSFLDSQGYTF. The DNA of the CDR3 is TGTGCCAGCAGTTTTTTGGACAGTCAAGGCTACACCTTC.

This rearrangement joins TRBV2 to TRBJ2-7, with TRBD1 as a possible D gene (6 bases). With 6 bases removed from V and 9 bases from J, the gap between germline ends came to 12 bases. Germline V gene lookup returns CDR1 SNHLY and CDR2 FYNNEI. This CDR3 is built from 11 residues. The chain's CDR3 is CASSAGVGQYF. The CDR3, as DNA: TGTGCCAGCAGCGCAGGGGTAGGGCAGTACTTC.

This clone appeared a single time. V and J are TRBV9 and TRBJ2-1; weak D call: TRBD1 (6 bases). V lost 4 bases and J lost 9, with 14 bases in between. This CDR3 comprises 13 residues. The V gene's germline CDR1 is SGDLS and CDR2 YYNGEE. The CDR3 coding sequence is TGTGCCAGCAGCCATCCCGGCAGGGGTGAGCAGTTCTTC. This encodes CASSHPGRGEQFF.